The 22 T cell receptor beta chains in this list originate from one sample, sequenced in a study of cytomegalovirus exposure and HLA in healthy donors. It was with 60 Vbeta and 13 Jbeta primers that the PCR ran. Sequencing was performed with immunoSEQ multiplex PCR; in TCRdb, only in-frame clones are kept and a portion is missing. The table has some 180,000 clones, 60% to 85% seen once. The sequencing input was PBMCs. These receptors originate from a man aged 18 to 29 in good health and CMV-seronegative.

This clone was seen a single time. The CDR3 is CASSHLGQGMNTEAFF. The CDR3 nucleotides read TGTGCCAGCAGCCACCTAGGACAGGGAATGAACACTGAAGCTTTCTTT. The V gene is TRBV14, the J gene TRBJ1-1; TRBD1 aligns across 8 bases. The CDR3 length is 16 residues. The junction had 6 bases not matched to a gene; V was cut back by 3 bases and J by 0 bases. The V gene's germline CDR1 is SGHDN and CDR2 FVKESK.

This chain links TRBV7-3 with TRBJ2-2, with 9 bases lining up with TRBD2. The CDR3 contains 17 residues. Germline V gives CDR1 SGHTA, CDR2 FQGTGA. J gave up 2 bases and V 5 bases, and 9 bases lay outside the gene matches. CDR3 protein: CASSPLRGRGNTGELFF. As DNA, the CDR3 is TGTGCCAGCAGCCCCCTTCGCGGGAGGGGAAACACCGGGGAGCTGTTTTTT.

CDR3 amino acids: CASTRGVGAQTDTQYF. The CDR3 nucleotides read TGTGCCAGCACCCGTGGAGTAGGGGCGCAGACAGATACGCAGTATTTT. The chain recombines TRBV28 with TRBJ2-3; a possible D gene is TRBD1 (5 bases). V dropped 7 bases and J dropped 3 bases, with 20 bases sitting between them. The CDR3 is made up of 16 amino acids. Germline V gene data show CDR1 as MDHEN and CDR2 as SYDVKM.

The rearrangement links TRBV28 to TRBJ1-5; no definite D call. Germline CDR1 reads MDHEN; CDR2 reads SYDVKM. The CDR3 totals 12 residues. Deletions cut 4 bases from V and 7 bases from J, with 8 bases between. In nucleotides, the CDR3 is TGTGCCAGCAGTTATTCGGAGCAGCCCCAGCATTTT. As protein: CASSYSEQPQHF.

The V gene is TRBV5-4, the J gene TRBJ2-5; D is perhaps TRBD2 (6 bases). The V end was cut by 2 bases, the J end by 7 bases, with 21 bases between. The CDR3 contains 16 residues. Germline CDR1 SGHNT, CDR2 YYREEE (reference sequence). Written as DNA, the CDR3 is TGTGCCAGCAGCTTCCGGGGGACGATGTTATTTGGGACCCAGTACTTC. Translation: CASSFRGTMLFGTQYF.

This chain uses TRBV28 with TRBJ2-7; 7 bases are shared with TRBD2. The CDR3 consists of 12 residues. J lost 4 bases, V lost 6 bases, and 3 bases had no gene match. CDR1 and CDR2 (germline): MDHEN, SYDVKM. This CDR3 reads CASRGLVYEQYF. The CDR3 DNA sequence: TGTGCCAGCAGAGGACTAGTTTACGAGCAGTACTTC.

This clone appeared a few times. The V gene is TRBV6-5, the J gene TRBJ1-5; 7 nucleotides match TRBD1. This CDR3 is built from 15 residues. The junction had 12 bases not matched to a gene; V was cut back by 10 bases and J by 3 bases. Germline V gives CDR1 MNHEY, CDR2 SVGAGI. The CDR3, as DNA: TGTGCCACCCGGGGTACAGGGGTTTCCAATCAGCCCCAGCATTTT. It codes for CATRGTGVSNQPQHF.

The J gene is TRBJ1-1, the V gene TRBV27; 9 bases are shared with TRBD1. Germline assignment: CDR1 MNHEY and CDR2 SMNVEV (reference sequence). With V trimmed by 2 bases and J by 7 bases, 2 bases remained unmatched. The CDR3 totals 13 residues. The CDR3 is CASSLQDRGEAFF. The CDR3 bases are TGTGCCAGCAGTTTACAGGACAGGGGTGAAGCTTTCTTT.

The chain combines TRBV7-8 with TRBJ2-3, with D tentatively TRBD2 (6 bases). With 4 bases removed from V and 3 bases from J, the gap between germline ends came to 14 bases. There are 15 residues in the CDR3. Germline CDR1 reads SGHVS; CDR2 reads FQNEAQ. In DNA, the CDR3 is TGTGCCAGCAGCTCCCTAGGGGCGGGGACAGATACGCAGTATTTT. Translating gives CASSSLGAGTDTQYF.

This clone came up a few times. The chain employs TRBV10-3 and TRBJ2-1; weak D call: TRBD2 (5 bases). This CDR3 spans 13 amino acids. Germline V gives CDR1 ENHRY, CDR2 SYGVKD. The V end was cut by 4 bases, the J end by 7 bases, with 11 bases between. The DNA of the CDR3 is TGTGCCATCAGTGGGGGAGTTGGAAATGAGCAGTTCTTC. As protein: CAISGGVGNEQFF.

The count of this clone is one. The rearrangement joins TRBV25-1 to TRBJ2-7; D might be TRBD2 (6 bases). The length of the CDR3 is 14 residues. V was clipped by 3 bases and J by 5 bases, with 14 bases between them. CDR1 and CDR2 (germline): MGHDK, SYGVNS. CDR3 bases: TGTGCCAGCAGTGATTGGCGGGGATTGGACGAGCAGTACTTC. It specifies CASSDWRGLDEQYF.

The genes are TRBV15 and TRBJ2-4; 10 nucleotides line up with TRBD1. Germline CDR1 and CDR2: LNHNV and YYDKDF (reference sequence). There are 17 residues in the CDR3. Trimming at V came to 3 bases and at J to 3 bases, leaving 8 bases not matched to a gene. CDR3 DNA: TGTGCCACCAGCAGGACAGACAGGGGGCTAGGCAAAAACATTCAGTACTTC. Residues: CATSRTDRGLGKNIQYF.

This chain joins TRBV19 and TRBJ1-2; D unclear. This CDR3 has 14 amino acids. V lost 5 bases and J lost 0, with 10 bases in between. CDR1 is LNHDA and CDR2 is SQIVND in the germline V gene (reference sequence). This CDR3 reads CASSHASANYGYTF. In nucleotides, the CDR3 is TGTGCCAGTAGTCACGCAAGCGCTAACTATGGCTACACCTTC.

In its sample, this clone was seen a few times. The chain carries TRBV19 and TRBJ2-1; D gene uncertain. Germline V gives CDR1 LNHDA, CDR2 SQIVND (reference sequence). Trimming removed 4 bases from V and 9 bases from J, with 13 bases in between. The CDR3 covers 13 residues. The CDR3 DNA follows: TGTGCCAGTAGTAGCCTCGGAACGGGTGAGCAGTTCTTC. It translates to CASSSLGTGEQFF.

This clone has just a few counts. This chain connects TRBV7-9 to TRBJ1-1; D ambiguous. CDR1 and CDR2 from the germline V gene are SEHNR and FQNEAQ (reference sequence). Trimming left V 3 bases short and J 2 bases short, with 4 bases between. The CDR3 spans 12 residues. The CDR3 sequence is CASSFSNTEAFF. DNA of the CDR3: TGTGCCAGCAGCTTCTCCAACACTGAAGCTTTCTTT.

This clone was recorded a few times. The rearrangement uses TRBV7-8 and TRBJ1-5; TRBD1 matches at 8 bases. Germline values: CDR1 SGHVS, CDR2 FQNEAQ. V lost 5 bases to trimming and J lost 4 bases; unmatched junction nucleotides: 7. The CDR3 contains 15 residues. The CDR3 protein is CASSPRQGRNQPQHF. CDR3 in DNA: TGTGCCAGCAGCCCCCGACAGGGGAGAAATCAGCCCCAGCATTTT.

V and J are TRBV7-2 and TRBJ1-1, with a possible D match to TRBD1 (5 bases). The CDR3 has 16 amino acids. CDR1 and CDR2 from the germline V gene are SGHTA and FQGNSA. V was cut by 5 bases and J by 1 base, with 17 bases left in between. For the CDR3, the DNA is TGTGCCAGCAGCCCCTCACAATCAACAGGGAACACTGAAGCTTTCTTT. This sequence encodes CASSPSQSTGNTEAFF. Based on the CDR3 plus reference TRBV7-2 and TRBJ1-1, the full variable domain is GAGVSQSPSNKVTEKGKDVELRCDPISGHTALYWYRQSLGQGLEFLIYFQGNSAPDKSGLPSDRFSAERTGGSVSTLTIQRTQQEDSAVYLCASSPSQSTGNTEAFFGQGTRLTVV.

The chain uses TRBV18 and TRBJ2-7; 16 positions match TRBD2. The CDR3 contains 18 residues. Germline V lookup: CDR1 KGHSH, CDR2 LQKENI. The J segment lost 2 bases and the V segment lost 0 bases, leaving 4 bases of the junction unmatched. CDR3 nucleotides: TGTGCCAGCTCACCACCGGGACTAGCGGGGGGGCACCCCTACGAGCAGTACTTC. Its protein is CASSPPGLAGGHPYEQYF.

This clone was counted a single time. The chain combines TRBV25-1 with TRBJ2-7; D is ambiguous. The germline V and J ends were trimmed by 4 bases and 7 bases, with 11 bases remaining between them. Germline CDR1 and CDR2: MGHDK and SYGVNS. The CDR3 is 12 amino acids. CDR3 nucleotides: TGTGCCAGCAGTGTAGGTACGAGGGAGCAGTACTTC. Protein sequence: CASSVGTREQYF.

This clone was detected once. In DNA, the CDR3 is TGTGCCAGAAGCTTTACGTTGACAGGGACCTACTACGAGCAGTACTTC. Protein: CARSFTLTGTYYEQYF. V and J are TRBV5-3 and TRBJ2-7; 7 bases fit TRBD1. TRBV5-3 is noted as an ORF with a role that remains uncertain. The junction had 11 bases not matched to a gene; V was cut back by 2 bases and J by 3 bases. This CDR3 contains 16 residues.

The table lists this clone with a few counts. The J gene is TRBJ2-7, the V gene TRBV6-5, with 8 bases aligning to TRBD1. Germline V gene lookup returns CDR1 MNHEY and CDR2 SVGAGI. The CDR3 is 15 residues long. Trimming removed 6 bases from V and 3 bases from J; junction bases left unmatched: 10. CDR3 DNA: TGTGCCAGCAGGTCAACCGGGACAGGATACTACGAGCAGTACTTC. It translates to CASRSTGTGYYEQYF.

V gene TRBV28 combines with J gene TRBJ1-5; 7 bases fit TRBD1. The CDR3 runs 15 residues. Germline values: CDR1 MDHEN, CDR2 SYDVKM. Trimming removed 7 bases from V and 0 bases from J; junction bases left unmatched: 6. In nucleotides, the CDR3 is TGTGCCAGCAAGACAGGGTTTTATAGCAATCAGCCCCAGCATTTT. Its protein product is CASKTGFYSNQPQHF.